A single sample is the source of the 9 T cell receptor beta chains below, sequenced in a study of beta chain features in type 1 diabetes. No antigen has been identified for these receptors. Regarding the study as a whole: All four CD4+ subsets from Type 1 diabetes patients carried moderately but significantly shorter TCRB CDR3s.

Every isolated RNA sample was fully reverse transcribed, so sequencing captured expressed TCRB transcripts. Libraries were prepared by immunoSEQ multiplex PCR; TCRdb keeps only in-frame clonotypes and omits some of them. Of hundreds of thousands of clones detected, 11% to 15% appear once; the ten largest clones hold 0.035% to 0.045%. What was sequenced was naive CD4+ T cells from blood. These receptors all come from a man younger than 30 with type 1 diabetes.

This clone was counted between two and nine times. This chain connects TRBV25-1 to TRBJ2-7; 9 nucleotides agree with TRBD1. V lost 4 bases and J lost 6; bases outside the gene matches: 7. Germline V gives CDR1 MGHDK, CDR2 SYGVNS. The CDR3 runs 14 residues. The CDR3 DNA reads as TGTGCCAGCAGTGCCCGGGACAGGGAGGTCGAGCAGTACTTC. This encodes CASSARDREVEQYF.

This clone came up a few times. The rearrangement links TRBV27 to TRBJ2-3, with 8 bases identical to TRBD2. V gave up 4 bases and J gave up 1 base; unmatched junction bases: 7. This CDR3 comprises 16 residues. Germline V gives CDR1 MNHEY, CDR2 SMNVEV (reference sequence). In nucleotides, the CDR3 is TGTGCCAGCAGTTCCCCAAGACTAGCGCGCACAGATACGCAGTATTTT. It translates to CASSSPRLARTDTQYF.

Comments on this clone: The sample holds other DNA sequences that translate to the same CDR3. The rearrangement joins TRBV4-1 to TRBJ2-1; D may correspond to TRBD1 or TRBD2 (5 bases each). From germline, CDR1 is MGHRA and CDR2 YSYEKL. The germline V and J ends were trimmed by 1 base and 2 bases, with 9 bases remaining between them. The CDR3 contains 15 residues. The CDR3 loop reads CASSQGSGPYNEQFF. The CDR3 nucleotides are TGCGCCAGCAGCCAAGGTTCGGGACCCTACAATGAGCAGTTCTTC.

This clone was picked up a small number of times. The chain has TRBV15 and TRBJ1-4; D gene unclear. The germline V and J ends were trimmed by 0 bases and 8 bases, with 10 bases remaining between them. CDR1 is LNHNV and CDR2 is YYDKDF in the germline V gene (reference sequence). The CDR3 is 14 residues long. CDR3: CATSRDLGREKLFF. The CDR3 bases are TGTGCCACCAGCAGAGATCTGGGGAGGGAAAAACTGTTTTTT.

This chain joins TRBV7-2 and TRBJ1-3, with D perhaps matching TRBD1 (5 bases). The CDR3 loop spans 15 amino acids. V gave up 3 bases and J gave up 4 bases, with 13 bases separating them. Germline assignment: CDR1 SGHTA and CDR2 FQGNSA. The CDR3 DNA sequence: TGTGCCAGCAGCTTGGCGGACACAAGGGGAAACACCATATATTTT. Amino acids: CASSLADTRGNTIYF.

The CDR3: CASRATSRMNVLTF. CDR3 in DNA: TGTGCCAGCAGGGCAACATCTAGGATGAACGTCCTGACTTTC. The chain employs TRBV28 and TRBJ2-6; D gene ambiguous. Germline CDR1 is MDHEN and CDR2 is SYDVKM. Deletions cut 6 bases from V and 10 bases from J, with 16 bases between. CDR3 length: 14 amino acids.

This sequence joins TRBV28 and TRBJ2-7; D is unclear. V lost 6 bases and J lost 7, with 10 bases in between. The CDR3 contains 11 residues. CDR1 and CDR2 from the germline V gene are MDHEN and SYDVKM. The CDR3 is CASSYGWEQYF. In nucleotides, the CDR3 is TGTGCCAGCAGCTACGGGTGGGAGCAGTACTTC.

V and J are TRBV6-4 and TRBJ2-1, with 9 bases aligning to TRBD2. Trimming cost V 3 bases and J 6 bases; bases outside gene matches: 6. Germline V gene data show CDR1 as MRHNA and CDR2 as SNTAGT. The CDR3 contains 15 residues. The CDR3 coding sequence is TGTGCCAGCAGTGAGTTTAGCGGGGGCCGCAATGAGCAGTTCTTC. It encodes CASSEFSGGRNEQFF.

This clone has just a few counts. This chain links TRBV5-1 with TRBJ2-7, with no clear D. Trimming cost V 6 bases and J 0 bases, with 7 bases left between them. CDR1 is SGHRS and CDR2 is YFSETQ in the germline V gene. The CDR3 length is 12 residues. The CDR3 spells CASKDNSYEQYF. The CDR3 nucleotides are TGCGCCAGCAAGGATAACTCCTACGAGCAGTACTTC.